The 4 T cell receptor beta chains in this list originate from one sample, sequenced in a study of chemoradiotherapy in HPV16-positive cancers. Produced via immunoSEQ multiplex PCR; TCRdb's table is partial and in-frame only. The table lists under 35,000 clones, about 93% of them singletons. The sample here was blood, taken from a patient who underwent chemoradiotherapy. The origin of the receptors is a human donor with HPV-associated anogenital cancer.

The chain links TRBV14 to TRBJ1-1; D is perhaps TRBD1 (6 bases). The CDR3 has 14 residues. Germline lookup yields CDR1 SGHDN and CDR2 FVKESK. Trimming removed 5 bases at V and 5 bases at J, with 15 bases between. CDR3 sequence reads: CASSEQRQATEAFF. Written as DNA, the CDR3 is TGTGCCAGCAGCGAGCAGCGACAGGCGACTGAAGCTTTCTTT.

In DNA form, the CDR3 reads TGTGCCAGCAGCTTAGGTTCGGGACAGGGGTCGTACGAGCAGTACTTC. Translating gives CASSLGSGQGSYEQYF. This chain links TRBV7-6 with TRBJ2-7; the match to TRBD1 covers 10 bases. After removal of 1 base from V and 4 bases from J, the junction contained 7 bases not matched to a gene. Germline V lookup: CDR1 SGHVS, CDR2 FNYEAQ. This CDR3 spans 16 amino acids.

The chain employs TRBV7-2 and TRBJ1-5; D gene ambiguous. V was trimmed by 1 base and J by 4 bases, leaving 11 bases between them. CDR1 and CDR2 from the germline V gene are SGHTA and FQGNSA. The CDR3 is made up of 15 amino acids. The CDR3: CASSLGKNRNQPQHF. In DNA form, the CDR3 reads TGTGCCAGCAGCTTAGGGAAAAATCGAAATCAGCCCCAGCATTTT.

The chain uses TRBV6-5 and TRBJ1-2, with 7 bases fitting TRBD1. The length of the CDR3 is 15 residues. Germline CDR1 reads MNHEY; CDR2 reads SVGAGI. With 4 bases clipped from V and 6 bases from J, the junction kept 11 bases outside the gene matches. Here the CDR3 DNA reads TGTGCCAGCAGTTTTACAGGGGCGGAGAGGAATGGCTACACCTTC. It encodes CASSFTGAERNGYTF.